The clone carrying this T cell receptor beta chain has a count of ten or more. Assembly of TCR beta libraries relied on iRepertoire HTBI primers together with Arm-PCR of CDR3 regions. TCRdb redid the calling of the multiplex PCR reads with MiXCR, one entry per CDR3 protein. The table includes roughly 610,000 distinct CDR3 sequences, about 16% detected once. Time point denoted: newly diagnosed GD, antithyroid drugs for less than 3 months. PBMC RNA was the source of the TCR library. Trimming cost V 7 bases and J 2 bases; bases outside gene matches: 4. Germline V gene sequence: CDR1 SNHLY, CDR2 FYNNEI. The CDR3 spans 13 residues. This record belongs to a study of regulatory T cells in long-lasting Graves disease. On the study more broadly: Prior antithyroid drug treatment in newly diagnosed Graves' patients lasted under 3 months.

These same data were also listed under a study on T cells in Graves' hyperthyroidism and ophthalmopathy. That paper notes: The study defined stable Graves' hyperthyroidism as no ophthalmopathy progression within 18 months. It was a median 6.5 months before onset that the model predicted ophthalmopathy.

This TCR was recovered from a man between 18 and 35 years old with Graves disease. This material consisted of peripheral blood mononuclear cells (PBMCs), taken at new diagnosis, from a patient treated with antithyroid drugs. The chain combines TRBV2 with TRBJ1-2, with TRBD1 matching over 7 bases. The DNA for the CDR3 is TGTGCCAGCAAAAGGGACAGCAACTATGGCTACACCTTC. It translates to CASKRDSNYGYTF.